These T cell receptor beta chains were read from a single sample in a study of beta chain features in type 1 diabetes. Clones were sequenced by immunoSEQ multiplex PCR, and TCRdb holds only the in-frame ones, with some missing. The repertoire holds approximately 600,000 clones, with 9.5% to 15% as singletons. Sequenced: naive CD4+ T cells from blood. The source of these receptors is a man aged 25-40 years with type 1 diabetes. Each CDR3 is given with its conserved first and last residue. D genes are given only for firm matches. For some rows the clone size is stated as once, few or many, or as a class when expanded; others skip it.

size	D	V	J	CDR3	DNA
few	TRBD2	TRBV4-2	TRBJ2-5	CASSQGEGSETQYF	TGTGCCAGCAGCCAAGGGGAGGGTTCCGAGACCCAGTACTTC
NA	NA	TRBV9	TRBJ2-7	CASSVGGNEQYF	TGTGCCAGCAGCGTAGGAGGGAACGAGCAGTACTTC
NA	NA	TRBV25-1	TRBJ2-2	CASLKENTGELFF	TGTGCCAGCCTAAAGGAGAACACCGGGGAGCTGTTTTTT
few	TRBD1	TRBV18	TRBJ2-7	CASSARQGPYEQYF	TGTGCCAGCTCAGCAAGACAGGGCCCCTACGAGCAGTACTTC
NA	TRBD1	TRBV29-1	TRBJ2-7	CSVEGTGTGYHEQYF	TGCAGCGTTGAGGGGACGGGGACAGGGTACCACGAGCAGTACTTC
NA	NA	TRBV7-9	TRBJ2-5	CASSLRSASETQYF	TGTGCCAGCAGCTTACGATCAGCGTCGGAGACCCAGTACTTC
few	NA	TRBV13	TRBJ1-6	CASSLVDGASPLHF	TGTGCCAGCAGCTTAGTAGACGGTGCGTCACCCCTCCACTTT
NA	TRBD2	TRBV4-1	TRBJ2-1	CASSRGSGGSYNEQFF	TGCGCCAGCAGCCGGGGTAGCGGGGGAAGCTACAATGAGCAGTTCTTC
few	TRBD1	TRBV7-2	TRBJ1-4	CASSNRDREGEKLFF	TGTGCCAGCAGCAACCGGGACAGGGAAGGTGAAAAACTGTTTTTT
few	NA	TRBV7-9	TRBJ1-6	CASSFGGDEPLHF	TGTGCCAGCAGCTTCGGAGGGGATGAACCCCTCCACTTT
NA	NA	TRBV21-1	TRBJ1-1	CASSKGVRGRCTEAFF	TGTGCCAGCAGCAAGGGTGTGAGGGGAAGGTGTACTGAAGCTTTCTTT
few	NA	TRBV6-5	TRBJ2-7	CASSYLSQGKHEQYF	TGTGCCAGCAGTTACCTTTCCCAGGGCAAGCACGAGCAGTACTTC
NA	NA	TRBV2	TRBJ1-2	CASRGRANYGYTF	TGTGCCAGCAGGGGTAGAGCTAACTATGGCTACACCTTC
NA	TRBD1	TRBV27	TRBJ1-3	CASSMTGTGNTIYF	TGTGCCAGCAGCATGACAGGGACTGGAAACACCATATATTTT
NA	TRBD1	TRBV19	TRBJ1-6	CASSIFGTAYNSPLHF	TGTGCCAGTAGTATATTCGGGACAGCCTATAATTCACCCCTCCACTTT
NA	TRBD1	TRBV14	TRBJ1-2	CASSQESHTRPGTGDPNYGYTF	TGTGCCAGCAGCCAAGAGTCCCACACTCGCCCCGGGACAGGAGATCCTAACTATGGCTACACCTTC
NA	NA	TRBV5-1	TRBJ2-1	CASSLLKRTDYNEQFF	TGCGCCAGCAGCTTGCTGAAAAGGACGGACTACAATGAGCAGTTCTTC
few	NA	TRBV28	TRBJ2-3	CASSSGPVDTQYF	TGTGCCAGCAGTTCCGGACCCGTAGATACGCAGTATTTT
few	NA	TRBV28	TRBJ2-3	CASRRAGGTDTQYF	TGTGCCAGCAGAAGGGCAGGAGGCACAGATACGCAGTATTTT
few	TRBD2	TRBV25-1	TRBJ2-1	CASSEFTGLASYNEQFF	TGTGCCAGCAGTGAATTTACGGGACTAGCGTCCTACAATGAGCAGTTCTTC
few	NA	TRBV11-2	TRBJ2-7	CASSLGQSSYEQYF	TGTGCCAGCAGCTTAGGACAGAGCTCCTACGAGCAGTACTTC
few	TRBD1	TRBV15	TRBJ2-5	CATSRARGQGAQETQYF	TGTGCCACCAGCAGAGCGAGGGGACAGGGGGCCCAAGAGACCCAGTACTTC
few	NA	TRBV29-1	TRBJ2-3	CSVEATGSSTDTQYF	TGCAGCGTTGAAGCAACGGGCTCTAGCACAGATACGCAGTATTTT
few	TRBD1	TRBV10-1	TRBJ2-7	CASSESTRTGMAEQYF	TGCGCCAGCAGTGAGTCTACTAGGACAGGGATGGCCGAGCAGTACTTC
NA	NA	TRBV11-3	TRBJ2-2	CASSSRVANTGELFF	TGTGCCAGCAGCTCTCGGGTAGCGAACACCGGGGAGCTGTTTTTT
few	TRBD2	TRBV7-9	TRBJ2-1	CASRLAGDYNEQFF	TGTGCCAGCAGGTTAGCGGGCGACTACAATGAGCAGTTCTTC
NA	TRBD1	TRBV6-5	TRBJ1-2	CASSPRDRAHGYTF	TGTGCCAGCAGTCCCCGGGACAGGGCCCATGGCTACACCTTC
few	NA	TRBV5-5	TRBJ2-3	CASGSTDTQYF	TGTGCCAGCGGGAGCACAGATACGCAGTATTTT
few	NA	TRBV5-6	TRBJ2-2	CASSLGYRVSTGELFF	TGTGCCAGCAGCTTGGGTTACAGGGTCAGCACCGGGGAGCTGTTTTTT